This T cell receptor (beta chain) was retrieved from a study of T cell clonotyping in hematopoietic cell transplantation. Study-wide points: Broader posttransplant TCR repertoire diversity was predicted by graft donor and pretransplant recipient Inverse Simpson Index values.

As regards this clone: As yet, its antigen is unknown.

Generated by immunoSEQ multiplex PCR, the TCRdb table keeps only in-frame clones and is missing some. This sample has fewer than 8,000 clones; roughly 94% occur once, and the top ten carry around 1.2%. The V and J ends lost 4 bases and 11 bases, in that order; junction bases with no gene match: 13. Germline CDR1 reads SGHRS; CDR2 reads YFSETQ. This CDR3 comprises 15 residues. J is TRBJ1-1 and V is TRBV5-1; 11 nucleotides line up with TRBD1. Sequencing used peripheral blood mononuclear cells, obtained 30 days after allogeneic stem cell transplant. This sequence originates from a male patient aged 55 to 70 who had an allogeneic stem cell transplant from an unrelated donor, so T cells may come from the graft donor. Some clones in this sample may be carry-over from other donors' samples. CDR3 sequence reads: CASSPPGTGGVGAFF. The DNA for the CDR3 is TGCGCCAGCAGCCCACCGGGGACAGGGGGTGTTGGGGCTTTCTTT.